These 8 T cell receptor beta chains came from one sample sequenced in a study of T cells in Graves' hyperthyroidism and ophthalmopathy. The CDR3 regions of TCR beta were amplified from RNA transcripts. The HTBI primer set served for first-round RT-PCR of the TCR CDR3. From the multiplex PCR reads, TCRdb called clonotypes with MiXCR, one entry per CDR3 protein. The data show 400,000 or so distinct CDR3 sequences, around 13% seen once. Sequenced input: blood. Receptors originate from a young woman with Graves' ophthalmopathy.

The J gene is TRBJ1-6, the V gene TRBV19; 8 bases fit TRBD1. The CDR3 spans 15 residues. Germline V lookup: CDR1 LNHDA, CDR2 SQIVND (reference sequence). V trimming: 5 bases; J trimming: 10 bases; junction bases outside the gene matches: 10. This CDR3 reads CASSASGGTASPLHF. CDR3 bases: TGTGCCAGTAGTGCATCAGGGGGCACGGCGTCACCCCTCCACTTT.

The sample holds many counts of this clonotype. This chain connects TRBV6-1 to TRBJ1-2; D remains unclear. The CDR3 extends over 12 amino acids. Germline values: CDR1 MNHNS, CDR2 SASEGT. With 2 bases removed from V and 5 bases from J, the gap between germline ends came to 6 bases. The DNA of the CDR3 is TGTGCCAGCAGTGAAAATGGGTATGGCTACACCTTC. Amino acid sequence: CASSENGYGYTF.

This clonotype was observed many times. This chain joins TRBV5-1 and TRBJ2-3; D unclear. The V end lost 0 bases, the J end lost 5 bases, and 4 bases lay between the germline ends. Per the germline V gene, CDR1 is SGHRS and CDR2 is YFSETQ. This CDR3 comprises 12 residues. The CDR3 region has the DNA TGCGCCAGCAGCTTGGCACAAGATACGCAGTATTTT. Amino acids: CASSLAQDTQYF.

Ten or more counts support this clonotype. J is TRBJ2-3 and V is TRBV11-3; D assignment may be TRBD1 or TRBD2 (6 bases each). Trimming removed 4 bases at V and 8 bases at J, with 10 bases between. Germline V lookup: CDR1 SGHNT, CDR2 YENEEA. This CDR3 spans 12 amino acids. CDR3 in amino acids: CASSSGAGTQYF. The CDR3 DNA reads TGTGCCAGCAGCTCGGGGGCCGGTACGCAGTATTTT.

This chain joins TRBV5-8 and TRBJ2-7, with a tentative D call TRBD1 (5 bases). The V end was cut by 4 bases, the J end by 0 bases, with 14 bases between. Germline values: CDR1 SGHTS, CDR2 YDEGEE. The CDR3 has 15 amino acids. CDR3: CASSLRQKSSYEQYF. Here the CDR3 DNA reads TGTGCCAGCAGCCTTAGACAGAAGAGCTCCTACGAGCAGTACTTC.

This clonotype appeared many times. The chain combines TRBV2 with TRBJ1-2, with TRBD1 identical over 10 bases. Germline assignment: CDR1 SNHLY and CDR2 FYNNEI. V gave up 9 bases and J gave up 4 bases; unmatched junction bases: 8. This CDR3 is 14 amino acids long. CDR3 DNA: TGTGCCAGGGGACAGGGGTTTACGGGCTATGGCTACACCTTC. Protein sequence: CARGQGFTGYGYTF.

This clonotype was picked up many times. This chain uses TRBV7-3 with TRBJ2-1; 7 positions agree with TRBD2. This CDR3 region has 16 residues. Trimming took 2 bases from V and 5 from J; bases not matched to a gene: 9. Germline V gene data show CDR1 as SGHTA and CDR2 as FQGTGA. The CDR3 loop reads CASSLERGSGHNEQFF. The CDR3 DNA reads TGTGCCAGCAGCTTAGAACGGGGTAGCGGGCACAATGAGCAGTTCTTC.

This clonotype has ten or more counts. The J gene is TRBJ2-1, the V gene TRBV2; D remains unclear. Trimming removed 3 bases at V and 7 bases at J, with 28 bases between. Germline CDR1 is SNHLY and CDR2 is FYNNEI. The CDR3 has 19 residues. In DNA, the CDR3 is TGTGCCAGCAGTGACTTCACCCAGCGTACACCGAGCCCTAGTAATGAGCAGTTCTTC. Its protein product is CASSDFTQRTPSPSNEQFF.